The T cell receptor (beta chain) under discussion was sequenced for a study of T cells in Graves' hyperthyroidism and ophthalmopathy. The germline CDR1 and CDR2 sequences are SGHVS and FQNEAQ. This CDR3 region has 15 residues. Trimming shortened V by 5 bases and J by 3 bases, and 14 bases separated the two germline ends. The CDR3 regions of TCR beta were amplified from RNA transcripts. With the HTBI primer set, the TCR CDR3 went through a first round of RT-PCR. From the multiplex PCR reads, TCRdb called clonotypes with MiXCR, one entry per CDR3 protein. The data contain around 720,000 distinct CDR3 sequences, roughly a third of them singletons. This clonotype occurred a few times.

Source material: blood. The chain links TRBV7-8 to TRBJ1-5; tentative D call: TRBD1 (6 bases). This receptor was obtained from a woman aged 40 to 49 with Graves' hyperthyroidism. The CDR3 DNA follows: TGTGCCAGCAGCATCCGGACAGCCACCAATCAGCCCCAGCATTTT. Amino acids: CASSIRTATNQPQHF. The full variable domain, rest sourced from reference TRBV7-8 and TRBJ1-5, is GAGVSQSPRYKVAKRGQDVALRCDPISGHVSLFWYQQALGQGPEFLTYFQNEAQLDKSGLPSDRFFAERPEGSVSTLKIQRTQQEDSAVYLCASSIRTATNQPQHFGDGTRLSIL.